Presented here are 27 T cell receptor beta chains from one specimen sequenced in a study of T cell responses to AZD1222 COVID-19 vaccine. TCRdb keeps only in-frame clones here, not all; method: immunoSEQ multiplex PCR. Of 90,000 to 150,000 clones listed, approximately 92% are singletons. This specimen was peripheral blood, taken 28 days after the second dose of the MenACWY control vaccine. These receptors were taken from an adult who received the MenACWY meningococcal vaccine as a control.

J is TRBJ2-7 and V is TRBV12-2; the DNA was not used to check the table's D call, TRBD2. TRBV12-2 is a known pseudogene. This CDR3 region has 21 residues. The chain's CDR3 is CASRPSGTSGYTAKRHYEQYF. In nucleotides, the CDR3 is TGTGCAAGTCGCCCGTCGGGTACTAGCGGTTACACAGCAAAAAGACACTACGAGCAGTACTTC.

The genes are TRBV6-5 and TRBJ1-4; D ambiguous. The V gene lost 8 bases and the J gene lost 8 bases, with 18 bases spanning the gap. The CDR3 spans 14 residues. The germline V gene has CDR1 MNHEY and CDR2 SVGAGI. CDR3 residues: CASGGYKSGEKLFF. The DNA for the CDR3 is TGTGCCAGCGGAGGGTATAAATCGGGCGAAAAACTGTTTTTT.

The chain combines TRBV7-8 with TRBJ2-4; 11 bases map to TRBD1. With V trimmed by 6 bases and J by 7 bases, 5 bases remained unmatched. From germline, CDR1 is SGHVS and CDR2 FQNEAQ. The CDR3 consists of 14 residues. DNA for the CDR3: TGTGCCAGCAGTCCCGGGACAGGGGGGAACATTCAGTACTTC. This translates into CASSPGTGGNIQYF.

The chain carries TRBV4-2 and TRBJ1-6; D remains unclear. The germline V gene has CDR1 LGHNA and CDR2 YNFKEQ. The length of the CDR3 is 14 residues. The germline V and J ends were trimmed by 3 bases and 8 bases, with 11 bases remaining between them. The chain's CDR3 is CASSQPPDDSPLHF. The CDR3 DNA reads as TGTGCCAGCAGCCAGCCTCCAGATGATTCACCCCTCCACTTT.

This clone has a handful of counts. The chain combines TRBV21-1 with TRBJ2-1; TRBD2 is the table's D call and was not checked against the DNA. TRBV21-1 is deemed a pseudogene. The CDR3 runs to 17 residues. The chain's CDR3 is CASSRTPGTSAHNEQFF. The CDR3 nucleotides read TGTGCCAGCAGCAGAACCCCCGGGACTAGCGCTCACAATGAGCAGTTCTTC.

The rearrangement uses TRBV11-2 and TRBJ2-7, with D unclear. V was clipped by 5 bases and J by 5 bases, with 16 bases between them. This CDR3 region has 14 residues. Germline loops: CDR1 SGHAT, CDR2 FQNNGV. The CDR3 bases are TGTGCCAGCAGCGAAGTCTCCAGATCCCACGAGCAGTACGTC. Protein sequence: CASSEVSRSHEQYV.

V usage is TRBV6-4 and J usage is TRBJ2-3, with 10 bases that match TRBD2. Per germline, CDR1 MRHNA and CDR2 SNTAGT. The CDR3 loop spans 15 amino acids. The V gene end was trimmed by 2 bases and the J gene end by 1 base; junction bases not matched to a gene: 0. The CDR3 sequence is CASSDGTSGTDTQYF. CDR3 DNA sequence: TGTGCCAGCAGTGACGGGACTAGCGGCACAGATACGCAGTATTTT.

The chain uses TRBV18 and TRBJ1-1; D not resolved. Germline lookup yields CDR1 KGHSH and CDR2 LQKENI. The CDR3 is 13 amino acids. V was clipped by 2 bases and J by 4 bases, with 8 bases between them. The CDR3 sequence is CASSPGWGTEAFF. In nucleotides, the CDR3 is TGTGCCAGCTCACCAGGGTGGGGCACTGAAGCTTTCTTT. Full variable domain (outside the CDR3, taken from reference TRBV18 and TRBJ1-1): NAGVMQNPRHLVRRRGQEARLRCSPMKGHSHVYWYRQLPEEGLKFMVYLQKENIIDESGMPKERFSAEFPKEGPSILRIQQVVRGDSAAYFCASSPGWGTEAFFGQGTRLTVV.

This clone was observed a handful of times. The chain employs TRBV2 and TRBJ1-2; D is possibly TRBD1 (5 bases). Germline lookup yields CDR1 SNHLY and CDR2 FYNNEI. CDR3 length equals 14 residues. V lost 4 bases and J 4 bases, leaving 13 bases between the germline ends. The CDR3 spells CASSVSAGGYGYTF. The CDR3 bases are TGTGCCAGCAGTGTGTCGGCCGGGGGCTATGGCTACACCTTC.

This chain links TRBV5-5 with TRBJ2-1, with D perhaps TRBD1 or TRBD2 (6 bases each). Germline V gene lookup returns CDR1 SGHKS and CDR2 YYEKEE (reference sequence). This CDR3 has 14 amino acids. Between the trimmed V and J ends, which lost 4 bases and 4 bases, there was a span of 12 bases. The CDR3 DNA follows: TGTGCCAGCAGCCGGGGGCCTGGATACAATGAGCAGTTCTTC. As protein: CASSRGPGYNEQFF.

The rearrangement joins TRBV28 to TRBJ1-6; 8 bases are shared with TRBD1. CDR1 and CDR2 from the germline V gene are MDHEN and SYDVKM. CDR3 length equals 12 residues. V dropped 8 bases and J dropped 10; count of bases not matched to a gene: 4. This chain's CDR3 is CASRTGNSPLHF. For the CDR3, the DNA is TGTGCCAGCCGGACAGGGAACTCACCCCTCCACTTT.

The J gene is TRBJ1-2, the V gene TRBV6-5; D perhaps matches TRBD1 (5 bases). The germline V gene has CDR1 MNHEY and CDR2 SVGAGI. CDR3 length equals 14 residues. V gave up 5 bases and J gave up 8 bases, with 18 bases separating them. The CDR3, as DNA: TGTGCCAGCAGTACGGCAAGGGACGGCGAGGGCTACACCTTC. It yields the protein CASSTARDGEGYTF.

Notes on this clone: Its ends do not fully match the called genes, so a read error is possible. The chain employs TRBV15 and TRBJ2-4; TRBD1 might be the D (6 bases). In germline, CDR1 is LNHNV, CDR2 YYDKDF (reference sequence). This CDR3 is built from 13 residues. The CDR3: CATSRDRLAGETF. The CDR3 nucleotides are TGTGCCACCAGCAGAGATAGGTTGGCAGGGGAGACCTTC.

The chain combines TRBV27 with TRBJ2-1; 8 bases fit TRBD2. Trimming took 7 bases from V and 4 from J; bases not matched to a gene: 9. The CDR3 contains 15 residues. Looked up from germline, CDR1 is MNHEY and CDR2 is SMNVEV (reference sequence). The CDR3 DNA sequence: TGTGCCAGCAACCACCTGGCTAGCGGGTACAATGAGCAGTTCTTC. This gives the protein CASNHLASGYNEQFF.

The V and J genes are TRBV28 and TRBJ2-7; 8 nucleotides align to TRBD2. The CDR3 is 14 residues long. The V segment lost 6 bases and the J segment 4 bases; nucleotides outside the gene matches: 8. Germline V gene data show CDR1 as MDHEN and CDR2 as SYDVKM. The CDR3 region is CASSWAGGRYEQYF. The CDR3 bases are TGTGCCAGCAGCTGGGCGGGGGGTAGGTACGAGCAGTACTTC.

The V and J genes are TRBV6-2 or TRBV6-3 and TRBJ2-1, with D possibly TRBD1 on 6 matching bases. The V gene lost 3 bases and the J gene lost 2 bases, with 14 bases spanning the gap. The CDR3 is made up of 16 amino acids. From germline, CDR1 is MNHEY and CDR2 SVGEGT. Here the CDR3 reads CASSYNKGVTYNEQFF. CDR3 in DNA: TGTGCCAGCAGTTATAATAAGGGGGTCACCTACAATGAGCAGTTCTTC.

V gene TRBV27 combines with J gene TRBJ1-4, with a weak D call TRBD1 (5 bases). CDR3 length: 14 residues. V lost 4 bases, J lost 8 bases, and 14 bases lay in between. Germline V gene lookup returns CDR1 MNHEY and CDR2 SMNVEV (reference sequence). In DNA, the CDR3 is TGTGCCAGCAGTTCCCTTAGGGGCCGGGAAAAACTGTTTTTT. Amino acids: CASSSLRGREKLFF.

This clone showed up just a few times. This sequence joins TRBV19 and TRBJ2-3, with D perhaps matching TRBD1 (7 bases). Deletions cut 2 bases from V and 2 bases from J, with 11 bases between. This CDR3 has 15 amino acids. Looked up from germline, CDR1 is LNHDA and CDR2 is SQIVND (reference sequence). The CDR3 spells CASSIQGGPTDTQYF. The CDR3 DNA reads as TGTGCCAGTAGTATACAGGGGGGCCCCACAGATACGCAGTATTTT.

The chain combines TRBV4-3 with TRBJ1-5; 7 bases are a match to TRBD1. With V trimmed by 0 bases and J by 6 bases, 8 bases remained unmatched. Per germline, CDR1 LGHNA and CDR2 YSLEER. CDR3 size: 16 residues. This chain's CDR3 is CASSQDRGRGVQPQHF. As DNA, the CDR3 is TGCGCCAGCAGCCAAGATCGAGGCAGGGGGGTTCAGCCCCAGCATTTT.

The J gene is TRBJ2-1, the V gene TRBV27, with D perhaps matching TRBD2 (6 bases). CDR1 MNHEY and CDR2 SMNVEV come from the germline V gene (reference sequence). V was pared by 8 bases and J by 0 bases, with 11 bases between. The CDR3 extends over 14 amino acids. The CDR3 here is CASGRGSSYNEQFF. CDR3 sequence (DNA): TGTGCCAGCGGACGGGGGAGCTCCTACAATGAGCAGTTCTTC.

The rearrangement joins TRBV3-1 (or the pseudogene TRBV3-2) to TRBJ1-2; unclear D gene. V was clipped by 0 bases and J by 8 bases, with 19 bases between them. The CDR3 is 16 amino acids. CDR1 LGHDT and CDR2 YNNKEL come from the germline V gene (reference sequence). CDR3 protein: CASSQDVGQAVAGYTF. The CDR3 bases are TGTGCCAGCAGCCAAGATGTTGGCCAGGCGGTGGCGGGCTACACCTTC.

The chain has TRBV6-5 and TRBJ2-3; the D is unclear. CDR1 MNHEY and CDR2 SVGAGI come from the germline V gene. V gave up 0 bases and J gave up 0 bases, with 10 bases separating them. The CDR3 totals 16 residues. Here the CDR3 reads CASSYSTTSSTDTQYF. The CDR3 region has the DNA TGTGCCAGCAGTTACTCGACGACCAGTAGCACAGATACGCAGTATTTT.

In this sample, this clone turned up a few times. The chain carries TRBV5-1 and TRBJ2-7, with D perhaps matching TRBD2 (6 bases). CDR1 SGHRS and CDR2 YFSETQ come from the germline V gene. V lost 0 bases, J lost 5 bases, and 18 bases lay in between. This CDR3 has 16 amino acids. CDR3 DNA: TGCGCCAGCAGCTTGGCACCGACGGGAGCAGGGAACGAGCAGTACTTC. It encodes CASSLAPTGAGNEQYF.

This clone was recorded only once. The chain combines TRBV7-2 with TRBJ2-3; 11 bases are a match to TRBD2. With V trimmed by 1 base and J by 0 bases, 9 bases remained unmatched. The CDR3 has 19 residues. Germline V lookup: CDR1 SGHTA, CDR2 FQGNSA. CDR3 region: CASSLDYGTSGGSTDTQYF. The CDR3 bases are TGTGCCAGCAGCTTAGATTATGGGACTAGCGGAGGAAGCACAGATACGCAGTATTTT.

The rearrangement uses TRBV2 and TRBJ1-5; 7 positions match TRBD1. The ends lost 5 bases at V and 2 bases at J; junction bases unmatched: 3. CDR1 and CDR2 (germline): SNHLY, FYNNEI. This CDR3 is built from 14 residues. CDR3 in DNA: TGTGCCAGCAGTACAGACAGGGGCAATCAGCCCCAGCATTTT. This encodes CASSTDRGNQPQHF.

The chain has TRBV19 and TRBJ2-1; 7 bases match TRBD1. CDR1 LNHDA and CDR2 SQIVND come from the germline V gene (reference sequence). This CDR3 contains 14 residues. Unmatched junction bases numbered 9, after V lost 3 bases and J lost 10 bases. CDR3 loop: CASSIETGIGEQFF. Here the CDR3 DNA reads TGTGCCAGTAGTATTGAGACAGGGATAGGAGAGCAGTTCTTC.

The genes are TRBV15 and TRBJ2-6; no clear D gene. This CDR3 spans 15 amino acids. The V end was cut by 0 bases, the J end by 2 bases, with 5 bases between. Per germline, CDR1 LNHNV and CDR2 YYDKDF (reference sequence). The CDR3 loop reads CATSRDWAGANVLTF. As DNA, the CDR3 is TGTGCCACCAGCAGAGATTGGGCTGGGGCCAACGTCCTGACTTTC.